These T cell receptor beta chains were read from a single sample in a study of CXCR3-negative and CXCR3-positive naive CD8 T cells. No DNA is given; TCRdb re-called the 5' RACE reads and lists each CDR3 protein once. The sample includes some 100,000 distinct CDR3 sequences. Material: naive CXCR3+ CD8+ T cells from blood. The receptors here all came from a human donor in good health. Some clones in this sample may be carry-over from other donors' samples. The CDR3 runs from the conserved cysteine through the conserved F or W.

CDR3 protein	J gene	V gene
CASSYQDGANVLTF	TRBJ2-6	TRBV6-5
CSVEAGTANTGELFF	TRBJ2-2	TRBV29-1
CASRFERGRDTEAFF	TRBJ1-1	TRBV28
CASTEGRWYQETQYF	TRBJ2-5	TRBV6-6
CSAHWSGASYNEQFF	TRBJ2-1	TRBV20-1
CASSLEAGGSYNEQFF	TRBJ2-1	TRBV5-1
CASTEALNGELFF	TRBJ2-1	TRBV4-1
CASSNPKTGGGRETQYF	TRBJ2-5	TRBV9
CASSLLDGGTNNEQFF	TRBJ2-1	TRBV5-4
CASSQPRRLSRVYNEQFF	TRBJ2-1	TRBV23-1
CASSLGWSVGYGYTF	TRBJ1-2	TRBV7-2
CSVEVPSGGVAGELFF	TRBJ2-2	TRBV29-1
CASSFLAGNNEQFF	TRBJ2-1	TRBV5-1
CASRQGTDTQYF	TRBJ2-3	TRBV19
CSVYQGLSVDTQYF	TRBJ2-3	TRBV29-1
CSAESSGGSTDTQYF	TRBJ2-3	TRBV20-1
CSAGTGGYEQYF	TRBJ2-7	TRBV29-1
CASSRFWGVGDTQYF	TRBJ2-3	TRBV28
CASSLYHQGTHSYNEQFF	TRBJ2-1	TRBV11-2
CASSLGGATETQYF	TRBJ2-5	TRBV28
CASSDRGAPYF	TRBJ2-3	TRBV9
CATSDRTASKTYEQFF	TRBJ2-1	TRBV24-1
CSVGDRLQSNYGYTF	TRBJ1-2	TRBV29-1
CSVEWLYEQYF	TRBJ2-7	TRBV29-1
CASSFNRGRTGTEAFF	TRBJ1-1	TRBV11-2
CASSDKTGEEQYF	TRBJ2-7	TRBV25-1
CASNRLKDWTGIQETQYF	TRBJ2-5	TRBV2
CASSQGSGANSYNEQFF	TRBJ2-1	TRBV4-1
CASSYLRDRGNEQFF	TRBJ2-1	TRBV7-9
CASSPPGRSSYEQYF	TRBJ2-7	TRBV5-1
CASMETLAGTQYF	TRBJ2-4	TRBV12-3/TRBV12-4
CASSQDLPGQGGVEQFF	TRBJ2-1	TRBV4-3
CASSPGAGGLYEQYF	TRBJ2-7	TRBV6-1